One and the same sample provided the 14 T cell receptor beta chains below, sequenced in a study of cytomegalovirus exposure and HLA in healthy donors. A multiplex PCR was run with 60 Vbeta primers and 13 Jbeta primers. Only in-frame clones appear in the TCRdb table, and some are missing; sequencing was by immunoSEQ multiplex PCR. The sample contains over 50,000 clones, 75% to 85% of which appear only once. Sequenced input: PBMCs. These receptors originate from a middle-aged man in good health and CMV-seropositive.

J is TRBJ2-1 and V is TRBV5-1, with TRBD1 identical over 7 bases. V lost 4 bases to trimming and J lost 4 bases; unmatched junction nucleotides: 11. The CDR3 sequence is 16 residues long. Germline V gene sequence: CDR1 SGHRS, CDR2 YFSETQ. CDR3 in amino acids: CASSPPAGTAYNEQFF. CDR3 in DNA: TGCGCCAGCAGCCCCCCCGCCGGGACAGCTTACAATGAGCAGTTCTTC.

The chain carries TRBV7-9 and TRBJ1-4, with D perhaps TRBD1 (6 bases). The length of the CDR3 is 16 residues. Looked up from germline, CDR1 is SEHNR and CDR2 is FQNEAQ (reference sequence). Trimming removed 5 bases at V and 0 bases at J, with 13 bases between. CDR3 region: CASSPGQTATNEKLFF. The CDR3 coding sequence is TGTGCCAGCAGCCCAGGACAGACTGCAACTAATGAAAAACTGTTTTTT.

V gene TRBV28 combines with J gene TRBJ1-5, with D possibly being TRBD1 (6 bases). Trimming left V 6 bases short and J 5 bases short, with 17 bases between. The V gene's germline CDR1 is MDHEN and CDR2 SYDVKM. CDR3 length: 15 amino acids. CDR3 nucleotide sequence: TGTGCCAGCAGGTGGGCGGTCGCAGGGGATCAGCCCCAGCATTTT. This translates into CASRWAVAGDQPQHF.

The chain carries TRBV7-9 and TRBJ1-1; no reliable D call. CDR3 length equals 15 residues. The ends were cut back, 5 bases at V and 0 bases at J, with 13 bases in the middle. From germline, CDR1 is SEHNR and CDR2 FQNEAQ (reference sequence). The CDR3 sequence is CASSPKERLNTEAFF. The CDR3 bases are TGTGCCAGCAGCCCTAAGGAGCGTTTGAACACTGAAGCTTTCTTT.

This clone has a handful of counts. One junction end disagrees with the germline gene, perhaps due to a read error. The chain carries TRBV7-2 and TRBJ2-7; the match to TRBD2 covers 7 bases. The CDR3 consists of 15 residues. Germline V gene lookup returns CDR1 SGHTA and CDR2 FQGNSA. The CDR3 bases are TGTGCCAGCAGCCTAGCCGGGACTAACGCCTACGAGCAGTACTTC. Translation: CASSLAGTNAYEQYF.

The gene calls are TRBV2 and TRBJ1-1, with TRBD1 matching over 7 bases. This CDR3 is built from 15 residues. The V and J ends lost 6 bases and 1 base, in that order; junction bases with no gene match: 8. The V gene's germline CDR1 is SNHLY and CDR2 FYNNEI. CDR3 sequence: CASRLVTGTNTEAFF. For the CDR3, the DNA is TGTGCCAGCAGGCTAGTGACAGGGACGAACACTGAAGCTTTCTTT.

This clone was seen once. V gene TRBV7-9 combines with J gene TRBJ1-4; no clear D. This CDR3 spans 15 amino acids. The V end was cut by 5 bases, the J end by 0 bases, with 10 bases between. CDR1 is SEHNR and CDR2 is FQNEAQ in the germline V gene (reference sequence). This CDR3 is CASSTGGATNEKLFF. The CDR3 nucleotides are TGTGCCAGCAGCACCGGCGGAGCAACTAATGAAAAACTGTTTTTT. Filled out from reference TRBV7-9 and TRBJ1-4, the complete variable domain reads DTGVSQNPRHKITKRGQNVTFRCDPISEHNRLYWYRQTLGQGPEFLTYFQNEAQLEKSRLLSDRFSAERPKGSFSTLEIQRTEQGDSAMYLCASSTGGATNEKLFFGSGTQLSVL.

This rearrangement joins TRBV6-4 to TRBJ2-2, with D possibly TRBD2 on 5 matching bases. Germline CDR1 is MRHNA and CDR2 is SNTAGT. Between the trimmed V and J ends, which lost 6 bases and 6 bases, there was a span of 17 bases. The CDR3 length is 15 residues. CDR3 residues: CASSPSTSTPGELFF. The CDR3 coding sequence is TGTGCCAGCAGCCCCTCAACTAGTACCCCCGGGGAGCTGTTTTTT.

The V and J genes are TRBV5-4 and TRBJ2-7; the D gene is possibly TRBD2 (6 bases). The CDR3 runs 16 residues. Germline-derived CDR1 and CDR2 are SGHNT and YYREEE (reference sequence). V shed 4 bases and J shed 0 bases, with 17 bases lying between them. CDR3 residues: CASSPRGGRSSYEQYF. CDR3 nucleotides: TGTGCCAGCAGCCCTAGGGGAGGCCGTAGCTCCTACGAGCAGTACTTC. The full variable domain, completed using reference TRBV5-4 and TRBJ2-7, is ETGVTQSPTHLIKTRGQQVTLRCSSQSGHNTVSWYQQALGQGPQFIFQYYREEENGRGNFPPRFSGLQFPNYSSELNVNALELDDSALYLCASSPRGGRSSYEQYFGPGTRLTVT.

The rearrangement joins TRBV7-9 to TRBJ2-3, with 10 bases matching TRBD1. V was pared by 5 bases and J by 5 bases, with 7 bases of the junction left unmatched. The CDR3 extends over 15 amino acids. CDR1 SEHNR and CDR2 FQNEAQ come from the germline V gene (reference sequence). CDR3 protein: CASSHGQGEVDTQYF. As DNA, the CDR3 is TGTGCCAGCAGCCATGGACAGGGGGAAGTAGATACGCAGTATTTT.

V gene TRBV13 combines with J gene TRBJ2-5; TRBD2 matches at 11 bases. This CDR3 comprises 15 residues. The trim removed 10 bases at V and 1 base at J, leaving 8 bases unmatched. Germline V lookup: CDR1 PRHDT, CDR2 FYEKMQ (reference sequence). CDR3 region: CATRRLAGIQETQYF. For the CDR3, the DNA is TGTGCCACCCGGCGACTAGCGGGGATCCAAGAGACCCAGTACTTC.

CDR3 nucleotide sequence: TGTGCCAGCTCACCGTCCTGGGACAGGGTCCACGAGCAGTACTTC. This codes for CASSPSWDRVHEQYF. The chain couples TRBV18 to TRBJ2-7, with 9 nucleotides matching TRBD1. The CDR3 consists of 15 residues. After removal of 3 bases from V and 5 bases from J, the junction contained 8 bases not matched to a gene. CDR1 is KGHSH, CDR2 LQKENI, per germline.

This rearrangement joins TRBV6-5 to TRBJ1-5; 7 nucleotides match TRBD1. Trimming at V came to 5 bases and at J to 1 base, leaving 5 bases not matched to a gene. The germline V gene encodes CDR1 MNHEY and CDR2 SVGAGI. The CDR3 is 15 residues long. The CDR3 sequence: CASSSPGQSNQPQHF. DNA for the CDR3: TGTGCCAGCAGTAGCCCGGGACAGAGCAATCAGCCCCAGCATTTT.

The rearrangement joins TRBV27 to TRBJ1-2; possibly TRBD1 for D (6 bases). The CDR3 extends over 15 amino acids. From germline, CDR1 is MNHEY and CDR2 SMNVEV (reference sequence). Trimming pared 3 bases from V and 4 bases from J, leaving 15 bases between. CDR3 sequence: CASSFGRGGFYGYTF. The DNA of the CDR3 is TGTGCCAGCAGTTTTGGTCGGGGGGGCTTCTATGGCTACACCTTC.